This T cell receptor beta chain was obtained from a study of blood T cells in healthy people across ages. Each donor's blood draw was approximately 10 milliliters of peripheral blood. Broader study findings: Changes in expanded clonotypes were possibly confounded, as the CMV status of donors was unknown.

Primers used in a second PCR of roughly 7 to 12 cycles were a sample-barcoded 5' primer and a J-beta primer mix. TCRdb reprocessed the 5' RACE reads via MiXCR and lists one record per CDR3 protein. This table holds about 1.1 million distinct CDR3 sequences, roughly two fifths found once. This clonotype was counted ten times or more. What it recognizes is unknown. Sequencing input: blood. This TCR came from a man younger than 35 in good health.

The CDR3 DNA is TGTGCCAGCAGCTCCAGCGGGGGTTCAACAGATACGCAGTATTTT. Its protein is CASSSSGGSTDTQYF. The rearrangement joins TRBV12-3 or TRBV12-4 to TRBJ2-3, with 8 bases fitting TRBD2. The CDR3 length is 15 residues. Trimming removed 6 bases from V and 3 bases from J; junction bases left unmatched: 8.